This TCR beta chain was observed in a study of Graves' ophthalmopathy and Graves' hyperthyroidism. Looking at the study overall: Specimen type is peripheral blood, obtained at initial diagnosis before any treatment.

Amplification of TCR beta CDR3 regions used RNA transcripts. RT-PCR was first run with HTBI primers, then multiplex PCR in a second round. TCRdb called the multiplex PCR reads again in MiXCR, with one record for every CDR3 protein. The top ten clones hold 44% of a sample with about 700,000 distinct CDR3 sequences, roughly two fifths of them seen once. Germline CDR1 is SGHVS and CDR2 is FNYEAQ. The CDR3 runs to 15 residues. Germline trimming cut 5 bases from V and 2 bases from J; bases unmatched to any gene: 7. The chain uses TRBV7-6 and TRBJ2-5; 8 nucleotides align to TRBD2. Sequencing was carried out using peripheral blood. The origin of this receptor is an adult man with Graves' ophthalmopathy. The CDR3 loop is CASSPLRGGQETQYF. Written as DNA, the CDR3 is TGTGCCAGCAGCCCACTACGGGGGGGACAAGAGACCCAGTACTTC.